The sequence of this TCR beta chain was determined in a study of blood T cell repertoires in COVID-19. Study overall: Material from acute and convalescent COVID-19 was sourced from the United States, Italy and Spain. From T cells, B-cell-depleted T cells, or PBMCs came the material, which was cDNA or gDNA.

Germline values: CDR1 LNHNV, CDR2 YYDKDF (reference sequence). V was clipped by 1 base and J by 6 bases; unmatched bases: 9. The CDR3 has 16 residues. Measured with immunoSEQ multiplex PCR; TCRdb has only the in-frame clones, and not every one. The repertoire has approximately 73,000 clones, roughly nine tenths of them found once; the top ten carry 1.9%. This sequence originates from a woman aged 60-75 years with acute or convalescent COVID-19. This chain connects TRBV15 to TRBJ2-1; 7 nucleotides match TRBD1. Material for sequencing was peripheral blood. CDR3 in amino acids: CATSRVRDSYVNEQFF. The CDR3 DNA reads as TGTGCCACCAGCAGAGTACGGGACAGCTATGTCAATGAGCAGTTCTTC.